This T cell receptor (beta chain) emerged from a study of shared clonotypes between healthy human individuals. Across the study: The plates for each donor numbered three CD4 naive, three CD4 memory, two CD8 naive and one CD8 memory.

Of note for this clone: Antigen unknown.

Repertoires were generated with immunoSEQ multiplex PCR, while TCRdb's copy carries only in-frame clones and drops some. The sample holds 2 million or so clones, roughly 95% seen once. Study-wide findings and caveats: The study generally estimated greater richness for naive than memory subsets.

The CDR3 spans 14 residues. Trimming left V 1 base short and J 7 bases short, with 14 bases between. Germline CDR1 SGHAT, CDR2 FQNNGV. This clonotype originated in a man aged 18 to 30 in good health. Sequenced: naive CD4+ T cells sorted from blood. Noted subset: CD45RA+ positively selected. This rearrangement joins TRBV11-2 to TRBJ2-7; perhaps TRBD1 as D (5 bases). The CDR3 bases are TGTGCCAGCAGCTTAGTTGGCAGGGTGGGGGAGCAGTACTTC. This codes for CASSLVGRVGEQYF.